This is a list of T cell receptor beta chains from one sample in a study of CXCR3-negative and CXCR3-positive naive CD8 T cells. TCRdb reprocessed the 5' RACE reads and reports one entry per CDR3 protein, with no DNA. The table lists 45,000 or so distinct CDR3 sequences. The sample consisted of memory CD8+ T cells from blood. Every receptor here comes from a human donor in good health. Some clones in this sample may be carry-over from other donors' samples. Both conserved end residues are part of each CDR3.

TRBJ2-2 | TRBV20-1 | CSARERLSTGELFF
TRBJ2-2 | TRBV29-1 | CSVDGLAGGFGELFF
TRBJ1-5 | TRBV10-2 | CASTPSQGERVNQPQHF
TRBJ1-5 | TRBV15 | CATSRVGVGQPQHF
TRBJ2-7 | TRBV20-1 | CSVILGIGYEQYF
TRBJ1-6 | TRBV20-1 | CSARDLGDAYNSPLHF
TRBJ2-7 | TRBV25-1 | CASSVMYEQYF
TRBJ2-7 | TRBV21-1 | CASSKDRGYEQYF
TRBJ2-3 | TRBV7-8 | CASSLERWGGGGDTQYF
TRBJ2-5 | TRBV12-3/TRBV12-4 | CASNHGTGVETQYF
TRBJ2-1 | TRBV4-3 | CASSQPTSGEQFF
TRBJ2-2 | TRBV9 | CASSPPGTFYTGELFF
TRBJ1-2 | TRBV29-1 | CSAQDDYGYTF
TRBJ1-1 | TRBV29-1 | CSVPWTGLNTEAFF
TRBJ2-1 | TRBV7-3 | CASTNWGGPNEQFF
TRBJ2-1 | TRBV6-1 | CASSEAALEGDNEQFF
TRBJ2-7 | TRBV7-2 | CASRTGTSTGEQYF
TRBJ2-3 | TRBV6-2/TRBV6-3 | CASSYGLATDTQYF
TRBJ1-2 | TRBV18 | CASSPGGYDGYTF
TRBJ1-5 | TRBV7-9 | CASSPGTGNQPQHF
TRBJ1-5 | TRBV20-1 | CSASKGESYQPQHF
TRBJ2-1 | TRBV4-3 | CASSPGESSYNEQFF
TRBJ2-5 | TRBV6-1 | CASTSGGRKTQYF
TRBJ1-5 | TRBV7-2 | CASSSGQIYQPQHF
TRBJ2-7 | TRBV19 | CATGQGHEQYF
TRBJ2-1 | TRBV29-1 | CSVEEPPTRFF